The T cell receptor (beta chain) under discussion was sequenced for a study of beta chain features in type 1 diabetes. Turning to the study itself: Examination of sorted cells across all samples involved roughly 100 million cells.

The table lists this clone with a few counts. Its target is not known. Study observations and caveats: At VDJ recombination sites, type 1 diabetes patients had fewer insertions and more deleted nucleotides. Patients with Type 1 diabetes showed moderately but significantly shorter TCRB CDR3s in all four CD4+ subsets.

Markers CD45RO/CCR7/CD25/CD127/CD95/CD27 served to sort CD4+ naive, central memory, regulatory and stem cell-like memory cells. Trimming pared 3 bases from V and 4 bases from J, leaving 9 bases between. This CDR3 comprises 13 residues. CDR1 and CDR2 (germline): SGDLS, YYNGEE. The authors reverse transcribed all of the isolated RNA, so sequencing captured expressed TCRB transcripts. Sequenced by immunoSEQ multiplex PCR; TCRdb stores in-frame clones only, minus some. The data hold 310,000 or so clones, with approximately 15% observed a single time. This sequence was found in a man younger than 35 with type 1 diabetes. Sequencing was carried out using naive CD4+ T cells from blood. This sequence joins TRBV9 and TRBJ2-3; possible D gene TRBD1, 6 bases. This CDR3 reads CASSEGGSDTQYF. For the CDR3, the DNA is TGTGCCAGCAGCGAAGGGGGTTCAGATACGCAGTATTTT.